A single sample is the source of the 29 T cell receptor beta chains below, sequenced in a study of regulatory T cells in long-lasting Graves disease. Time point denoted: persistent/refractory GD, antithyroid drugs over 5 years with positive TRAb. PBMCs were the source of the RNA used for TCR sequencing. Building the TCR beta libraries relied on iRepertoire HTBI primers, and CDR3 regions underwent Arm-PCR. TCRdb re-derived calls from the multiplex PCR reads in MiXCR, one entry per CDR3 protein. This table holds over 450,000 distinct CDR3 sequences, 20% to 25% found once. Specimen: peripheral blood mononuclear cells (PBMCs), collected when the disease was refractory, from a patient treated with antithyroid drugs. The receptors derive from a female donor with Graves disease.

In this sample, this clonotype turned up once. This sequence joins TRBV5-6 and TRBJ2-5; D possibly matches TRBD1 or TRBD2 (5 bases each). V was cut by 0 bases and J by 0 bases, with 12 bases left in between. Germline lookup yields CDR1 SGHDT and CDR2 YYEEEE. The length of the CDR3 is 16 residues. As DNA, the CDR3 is TGTGCCAGCAGCTTGGCCAATTGGGGGAACCAAGAGACCCAGTACTTC. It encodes CASSLANWGNQETQYF.

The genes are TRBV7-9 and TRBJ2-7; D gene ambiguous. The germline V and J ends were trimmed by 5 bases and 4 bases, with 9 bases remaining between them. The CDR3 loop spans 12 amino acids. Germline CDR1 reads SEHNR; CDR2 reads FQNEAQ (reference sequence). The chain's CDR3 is CASSKLGYEQYF. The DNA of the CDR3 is TGTGCCAGCAGCAAGTTGGGATACGAGCAGTACTTC.

Here the CDR3 DNA reads TGTGCCAGCAGCTTACCGGGGAACGAGCAGTACTTC. It encodes CASSLPGNEQYF. The chain employs TRBV7-9 and TRBJ2-7; possibly TRBD2 for D (5 bases). The CDR3 consists of 12 residues. Germline assignment: CDR1 SEHNR and CDR2 FQNEAQ (reference sequence). The ends were cut back, 2 bases at V and 5 bases at J, with 7 bases in the middle.

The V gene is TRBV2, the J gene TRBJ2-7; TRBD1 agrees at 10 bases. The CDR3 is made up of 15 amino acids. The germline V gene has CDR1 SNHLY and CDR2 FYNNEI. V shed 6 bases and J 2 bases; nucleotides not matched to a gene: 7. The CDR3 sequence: CASRLGTGETYEQYF. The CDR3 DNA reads TGTGCCAGCAGACTGGGGACAGGGGAAACCTACGAGCAGTACTTC. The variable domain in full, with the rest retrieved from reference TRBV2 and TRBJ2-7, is EPEVTQTPSHQVTQMGQEVILRCVPISNHLYFYWYRQILGQKVEFLVSFYNNEISEKSEIFDDQFSVERPDGSNFTLKIRSTKLEDSAMYFCASRLGTGETYEQYFGPGTRLTVT.

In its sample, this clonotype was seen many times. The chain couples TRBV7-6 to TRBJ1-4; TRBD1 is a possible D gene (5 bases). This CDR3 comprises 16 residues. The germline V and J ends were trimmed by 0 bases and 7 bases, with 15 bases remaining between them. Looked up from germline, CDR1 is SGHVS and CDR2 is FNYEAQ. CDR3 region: CASSLAPIQGGEKLFF. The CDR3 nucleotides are TGTGCCAGCAGCTTAGCCCCCATCCAGGGCGGTGAAAAACTGTTTTTT.

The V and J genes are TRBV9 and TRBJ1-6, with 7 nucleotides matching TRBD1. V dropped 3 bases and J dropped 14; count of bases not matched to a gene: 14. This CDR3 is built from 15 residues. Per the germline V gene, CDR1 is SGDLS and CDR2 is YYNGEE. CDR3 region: CASSATRDSRRALHF. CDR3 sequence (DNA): TGTGCCAGCAGCGCCACCCGGGACAGCCGGAGAGCCCTCCACTTT. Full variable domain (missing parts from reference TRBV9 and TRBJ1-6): DSGVTQTPKHLITATGQRVTLRCSPRSGDLSVYWYQQSLDQGLQFLIQYYNGEERAKGNILERFSAQQFPDLHSELNLSSLELGDSALYFCASSATRDSRRALHFGNGTRLTVT.

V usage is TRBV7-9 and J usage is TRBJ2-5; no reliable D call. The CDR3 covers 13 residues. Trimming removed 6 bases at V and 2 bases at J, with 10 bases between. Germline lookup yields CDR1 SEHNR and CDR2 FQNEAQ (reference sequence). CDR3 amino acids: CASSSPVQETQYF. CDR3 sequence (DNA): TGTGCCAGCAGTAGTCCGGTTCAAGAGACCCAGTACTTC.

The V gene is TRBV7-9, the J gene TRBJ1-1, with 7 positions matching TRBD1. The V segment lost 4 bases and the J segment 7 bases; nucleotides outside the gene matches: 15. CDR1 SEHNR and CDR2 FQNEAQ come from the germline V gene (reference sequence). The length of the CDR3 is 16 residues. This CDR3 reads CASSSTLYRTGDEAFF. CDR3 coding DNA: TGTGCCAGCAGCTCCACCCTATACCGAACAGGGGATGAAGCTTTCTTT.

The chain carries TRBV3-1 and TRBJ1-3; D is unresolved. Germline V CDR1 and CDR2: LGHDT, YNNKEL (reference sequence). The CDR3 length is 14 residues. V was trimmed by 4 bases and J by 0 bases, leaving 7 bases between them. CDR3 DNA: TGTGCCAGCAGCCTACTCCTCTCTGGAAACACCATATATTTT. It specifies CASSLLLSGNTIYF.

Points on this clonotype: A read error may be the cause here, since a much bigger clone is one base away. The CDR3 is CASSAQGGSNAEAFF. In nucleotides, the CDR3 is TGTGCCAGCAGTGCCCAGGGAGGGTCGAACGCTGAAGCTTTCTTT. The chain uses TRBV6-2 or TRBV6-3 and TRBJ1-1; perhaps TRBD1 as D (5 bases). This CDR3 has 15 amino acids. The V gene's germline CDR1 is MNHEY and CDR2 SVGEGT.

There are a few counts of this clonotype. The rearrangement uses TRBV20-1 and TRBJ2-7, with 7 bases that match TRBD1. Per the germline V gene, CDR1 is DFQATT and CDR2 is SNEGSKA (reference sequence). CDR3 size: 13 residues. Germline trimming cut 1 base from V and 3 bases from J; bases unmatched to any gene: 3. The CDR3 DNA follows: TGCAGTGCTAGAGGGGACAGAGGCTACGAGCAGTACTTC. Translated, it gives CSARGDRGYEQYF.

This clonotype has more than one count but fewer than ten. The CDR3 DNA is TGTGCCAGCAGCGCTGGACAGGCTTACCAAGAGACCCAGTACTTC. Encoded protein: CASSAGQAYQETQYF. The V gene is TRBV9, the J gene TRBJ2-5, with 7 bases that match TRBD1. Germline V gene data show CDR1 as SGDLS and CDR2 as YYNGEE. The CDR3 extends over 15 amino acids. With V trimmed by 3 bases and J by 0 bases, 5 bases remained unmatched.

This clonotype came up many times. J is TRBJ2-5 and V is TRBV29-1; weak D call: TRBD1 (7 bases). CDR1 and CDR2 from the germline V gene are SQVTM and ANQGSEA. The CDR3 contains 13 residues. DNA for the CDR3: TGCTCCCCCAGGGGGGTCAACCAAGAGACCCAGTACTTC. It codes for CSPRGVNQETQYF. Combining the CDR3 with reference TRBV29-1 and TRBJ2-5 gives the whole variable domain SAVISQKPSRDICQRGTSLTIQCQVDSQVTMMFWYRQQPGQSLTLIATANQGSEATYESGFVIDKFPISRPNLTFSTLTVSNMSPEDSSIYLCSPRGVNQETQYFGPGTRLLVL.

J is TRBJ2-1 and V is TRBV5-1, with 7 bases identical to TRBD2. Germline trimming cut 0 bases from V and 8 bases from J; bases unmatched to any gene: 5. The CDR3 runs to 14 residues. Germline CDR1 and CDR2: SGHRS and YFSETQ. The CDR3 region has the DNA TGCGCCAGCAGCTTGGAACAGGCGGGAGATGAGCAGTTCTTC. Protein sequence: CASSLEQAGDEQFF.

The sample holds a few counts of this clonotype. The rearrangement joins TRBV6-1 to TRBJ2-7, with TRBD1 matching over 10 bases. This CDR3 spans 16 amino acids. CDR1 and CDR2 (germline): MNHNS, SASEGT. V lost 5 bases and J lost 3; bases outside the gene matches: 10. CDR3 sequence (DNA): TGTGCCAGCAGTACAGGACCGGACAGGGGGATCTACGAGCAGTACTTC. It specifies CASSTGPDRGIYEQYF.

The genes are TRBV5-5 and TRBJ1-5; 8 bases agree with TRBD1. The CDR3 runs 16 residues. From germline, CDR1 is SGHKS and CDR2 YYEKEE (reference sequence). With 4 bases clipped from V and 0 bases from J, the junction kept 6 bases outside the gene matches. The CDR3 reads CASSPLTGDSNQPQHF. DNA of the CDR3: TGTGCCAGCAGCCCCCTGACAGGGGATAGCAATCAGCCCCAGCATTTT.

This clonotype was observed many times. The CDR3 bases are TGTGCCACCAGTGACCGGGACCGAAATCAGCCCCAGCATTTT. The encoded protein is CATSDRDRNQPQHF. The chain uses TRBV24-1 and TRBJ1-5; tentative D call: TRBD1 (5 bases). The V end was cut by 4 bases, the J end by 4 bases, with 10 bases between. This CDR3 is built from 14 residues. Germline V gene sequence: CDR1 KGHDR, CDR2 SFDVKD.

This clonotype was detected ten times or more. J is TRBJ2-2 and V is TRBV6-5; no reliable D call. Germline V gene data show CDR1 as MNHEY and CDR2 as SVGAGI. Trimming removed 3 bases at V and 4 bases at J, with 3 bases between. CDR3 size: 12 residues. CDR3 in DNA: TGTGCCAGCAGTTATCTCACCGGGGAGCTGTTTTTT. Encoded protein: CASSYLTGELFF.

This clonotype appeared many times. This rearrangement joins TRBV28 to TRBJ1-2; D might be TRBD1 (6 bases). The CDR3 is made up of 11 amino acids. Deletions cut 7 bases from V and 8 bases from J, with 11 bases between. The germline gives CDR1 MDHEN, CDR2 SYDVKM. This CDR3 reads CASNGGRGYTF. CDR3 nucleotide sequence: TGTGCCAGCAACGGGGGGCGCGGCTACACCTTC.

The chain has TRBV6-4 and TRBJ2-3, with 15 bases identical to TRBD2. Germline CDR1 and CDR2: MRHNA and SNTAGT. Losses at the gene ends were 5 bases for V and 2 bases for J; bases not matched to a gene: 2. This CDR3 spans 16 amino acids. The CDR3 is CASSRTSGRATDTQYF. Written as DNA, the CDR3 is TGTGCCAGCAGTAGGACTAGCGGGAGGGCCACAGATACGCAGTATTTT.

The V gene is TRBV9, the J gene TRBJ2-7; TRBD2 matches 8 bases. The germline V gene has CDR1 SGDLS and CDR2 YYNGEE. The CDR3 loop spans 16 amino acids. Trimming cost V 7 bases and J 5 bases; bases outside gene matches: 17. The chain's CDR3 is CASGRSIAGTADEQYF. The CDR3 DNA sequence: TGTGCCAGCGGCCGTTCGATAGCGGGGACGGCTGACGAGCAGTACTTC.

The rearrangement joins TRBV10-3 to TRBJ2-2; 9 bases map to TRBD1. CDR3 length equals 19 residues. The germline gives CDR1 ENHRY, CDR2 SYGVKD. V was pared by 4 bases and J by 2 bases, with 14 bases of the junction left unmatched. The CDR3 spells CAISVSTPGQGRNTGELFF. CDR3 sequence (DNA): TGTGCCATCAGTGTGTCAACCCCGGGACAGGGAAGAAACACCGGGGAGCTGTTTTTT.

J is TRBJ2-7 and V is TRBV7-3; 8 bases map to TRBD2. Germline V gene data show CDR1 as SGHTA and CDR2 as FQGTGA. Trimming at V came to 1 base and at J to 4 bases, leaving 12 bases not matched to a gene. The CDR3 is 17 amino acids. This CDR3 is CASSLSLQRELGYEQYF. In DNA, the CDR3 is TGTGCCAGCAGCTTAAGTCTCCAGCGGGAGCTGGGTTACGAGCAGTACTTC.

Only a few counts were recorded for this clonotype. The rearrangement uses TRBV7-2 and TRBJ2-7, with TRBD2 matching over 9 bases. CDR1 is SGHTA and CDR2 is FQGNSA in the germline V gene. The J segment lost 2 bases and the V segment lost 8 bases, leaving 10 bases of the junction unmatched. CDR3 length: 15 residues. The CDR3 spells CASGAPSGAPYEQYF. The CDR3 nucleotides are TGTGCCAGCGGCGCCCCTAGCGGGGCTCCCTACGAGCAGTACTTC.

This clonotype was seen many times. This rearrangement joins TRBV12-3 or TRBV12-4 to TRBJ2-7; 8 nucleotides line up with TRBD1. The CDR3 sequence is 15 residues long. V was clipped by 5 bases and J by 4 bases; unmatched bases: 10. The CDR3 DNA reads TGTGCCAGCAGTCCCCGGACAGGGATAAAGTACGAGCAGTACTTC. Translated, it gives CASSPRTGIKYEQYF.

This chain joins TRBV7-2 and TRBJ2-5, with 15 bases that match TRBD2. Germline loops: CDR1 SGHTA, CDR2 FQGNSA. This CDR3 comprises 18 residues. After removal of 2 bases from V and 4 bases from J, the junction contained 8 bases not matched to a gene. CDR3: CASSLTPGLAGGSETQYF. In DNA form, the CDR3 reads TGTGCCAGCAGCTTAACACCGGGACTAGCGGGGGGTTCAGAGACCCAGTACTTC.

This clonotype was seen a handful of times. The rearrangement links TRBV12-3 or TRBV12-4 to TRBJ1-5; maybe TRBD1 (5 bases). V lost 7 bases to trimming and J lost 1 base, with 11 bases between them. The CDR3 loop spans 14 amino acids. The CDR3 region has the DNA TGTGCCAGCATCCGGGGACTAAGCAATCAGCCCCAGCATTTT. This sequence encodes CASIRGLSNQPQHF.

The CDR3 DNA follows: TGTGCCAGTAGCAGACTAGCGTTCAGTGAGGACATTCAGTACTTC. Residues: CASSRLAFSEDIQYF. The rearrangement uses TRBV19 and TRBJ2-4; 8 nucleotides line up with TRBD2. V lost 6 bases to trimming and J lost 8 bases; unmatched junction nucleotides: 12. In germline, CDR1 is LNHDA, CDR2 SQIVND (reference sequence). This CDR3 spans 15 amino acids.

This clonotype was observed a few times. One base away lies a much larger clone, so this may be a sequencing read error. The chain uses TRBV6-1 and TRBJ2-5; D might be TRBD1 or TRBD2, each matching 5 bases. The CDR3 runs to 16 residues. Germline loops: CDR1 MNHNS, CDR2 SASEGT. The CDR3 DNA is TGTGCCAGCAGTCCACCGGGACGGACGAATCAAGGGACCCAGTACTTC. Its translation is CASSPPGRTNQGTQYF.